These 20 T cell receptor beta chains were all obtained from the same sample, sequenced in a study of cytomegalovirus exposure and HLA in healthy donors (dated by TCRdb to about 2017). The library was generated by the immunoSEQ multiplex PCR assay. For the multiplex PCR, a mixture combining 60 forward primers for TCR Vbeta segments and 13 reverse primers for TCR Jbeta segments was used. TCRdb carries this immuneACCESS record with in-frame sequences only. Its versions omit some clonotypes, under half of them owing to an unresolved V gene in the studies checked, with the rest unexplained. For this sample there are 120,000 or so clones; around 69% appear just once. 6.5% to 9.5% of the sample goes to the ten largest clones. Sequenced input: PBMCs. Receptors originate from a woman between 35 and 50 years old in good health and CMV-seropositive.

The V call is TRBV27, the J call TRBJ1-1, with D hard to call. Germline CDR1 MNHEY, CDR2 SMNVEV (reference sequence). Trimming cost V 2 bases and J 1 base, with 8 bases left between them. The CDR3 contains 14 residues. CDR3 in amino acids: CASSLAGKNTEAFF. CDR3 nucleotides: TGTGCCAGCAGTTTAGCAGGCAAGAACACTGAAGCTTTCTTT.

CDR3 in DNA: TGCAGCGTTGAGAATGCAGGGGCCTATGGCTACACCTTC. This encodes CSVENAGAYGYTF. The chain carries TRBV29-1 and TRBJ1-2; maybe TRBD1 (6 bases). The germline V gene has CDR1 SQVTM and CDR2 ANQGSEA. V gave up 3 bases and J gave up 4 bases, with 12 bases separating them. CDR3 size: 13 residues.

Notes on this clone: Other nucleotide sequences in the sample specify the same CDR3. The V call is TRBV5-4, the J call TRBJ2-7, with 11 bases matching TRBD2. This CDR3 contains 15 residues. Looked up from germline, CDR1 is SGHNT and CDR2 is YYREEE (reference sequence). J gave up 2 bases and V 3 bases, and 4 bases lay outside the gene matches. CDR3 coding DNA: TGTGCCAGCAGCTCCGGGACTAGCGGAACCTACGAGCAGTACTTC. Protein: CASSSGTSGTYEQYF.

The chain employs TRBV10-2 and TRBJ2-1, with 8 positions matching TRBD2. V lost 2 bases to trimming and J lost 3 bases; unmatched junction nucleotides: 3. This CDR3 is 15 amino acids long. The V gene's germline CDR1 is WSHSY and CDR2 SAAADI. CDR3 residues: CASSEASGSYNEQFF. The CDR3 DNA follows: TGCGCCAGCAGTGAGGCGAGCGGGAGCTACAATGAGCAGTTCTTC.

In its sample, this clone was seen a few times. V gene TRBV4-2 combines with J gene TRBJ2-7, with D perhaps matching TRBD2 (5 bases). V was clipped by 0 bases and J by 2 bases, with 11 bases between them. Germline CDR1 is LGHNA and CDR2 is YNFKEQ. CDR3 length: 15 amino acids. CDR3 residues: CASSQDRTGTYEQYF. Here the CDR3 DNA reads TGTGCCAGCAGCCAAGATAGGACCGGGACCTACGAGCAGTACTTC.

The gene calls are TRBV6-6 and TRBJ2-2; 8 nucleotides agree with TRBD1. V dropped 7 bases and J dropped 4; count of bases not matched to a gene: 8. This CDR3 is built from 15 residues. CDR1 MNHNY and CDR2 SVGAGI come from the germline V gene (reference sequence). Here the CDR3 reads CASTYGQGSTGELFF. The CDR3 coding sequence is TGTGCCAGCACCTACGGACAGGGTAGCACCGGGGAGCTGTTTTTT.

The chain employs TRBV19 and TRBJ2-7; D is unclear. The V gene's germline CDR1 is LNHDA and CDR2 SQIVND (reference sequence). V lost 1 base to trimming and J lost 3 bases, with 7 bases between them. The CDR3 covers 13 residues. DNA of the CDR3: TGTGCCAGTAGTATAGGTGGCGGCTACGAGCAGTACTTC. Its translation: CASSIGGGYEQYF.

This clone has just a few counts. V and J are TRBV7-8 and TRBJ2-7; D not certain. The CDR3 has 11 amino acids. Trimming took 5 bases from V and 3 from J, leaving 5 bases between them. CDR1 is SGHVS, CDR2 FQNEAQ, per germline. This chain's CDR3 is CASSLNYEQYF. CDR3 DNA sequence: TGTGCCAGCAGCCTAAACTACGAGCAGTACTTC.

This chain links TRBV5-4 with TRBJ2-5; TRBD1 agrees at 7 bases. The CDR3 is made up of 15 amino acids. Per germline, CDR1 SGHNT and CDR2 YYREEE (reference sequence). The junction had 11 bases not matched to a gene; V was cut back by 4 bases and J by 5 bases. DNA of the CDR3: TGTGCCAGCAGCACAGACAGGGATTTGCGGGAGACCCAGTACTTC. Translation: CASSTDRDLRETQYF.

The CDR3 bases are TGTGCCAGCAGCGTAGCGTCAGACTATGGCTACACCTTC. Translation gives CASSVASDYGYTF. V and J are TRBV9 and TRBJ1-2; D is unresolved. Between the trimmed V and J ends, which lost 0 bases and 3 bases, there was a span of 6 bases. CDR3 size: 13 residues. Germline lookup yields CDR1 SGDLS and CDR2 YYNGEE.

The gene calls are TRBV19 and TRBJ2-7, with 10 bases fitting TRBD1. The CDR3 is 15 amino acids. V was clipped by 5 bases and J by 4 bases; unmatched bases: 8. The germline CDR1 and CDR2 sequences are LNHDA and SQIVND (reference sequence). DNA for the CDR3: TGTGCCAGTAGTGGCCGGGACAGGGGATATTACGAGCAGTACTTC. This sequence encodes CASSGRDRGYYEQYF.

CDR3 in amino acids: CATSRDRSSGSTEFF. The CDR3 DNA sequence: TGTGCCACCAGCAGAGATCGGTCTAGCGGGAGTACGGAGTTCTTC. V gene TRBV15 combines with J gene TRBJ2-1, with 10 positions matching TRBD2. The CDR3 is 15 amino acids. With 0 bases clipped from V and 14 bases from J, the junction kept 10 bases outside the gene matches. The V gene's germline CDR1 is LNHNV and CDR2 YYDKDF (reference sequence).

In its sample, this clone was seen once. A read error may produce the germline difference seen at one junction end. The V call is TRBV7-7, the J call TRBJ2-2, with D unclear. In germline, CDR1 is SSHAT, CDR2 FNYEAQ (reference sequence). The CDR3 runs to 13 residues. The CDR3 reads CASSSHSSGELFF. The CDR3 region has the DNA TGTGCTAGCAGCTCCCACAGTTCCGGGGAGCTGTTTTTT.

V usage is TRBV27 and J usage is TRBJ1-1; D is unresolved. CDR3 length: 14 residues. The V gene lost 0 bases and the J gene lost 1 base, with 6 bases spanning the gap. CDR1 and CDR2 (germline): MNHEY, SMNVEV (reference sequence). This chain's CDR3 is CASSLSAGNTEAFF. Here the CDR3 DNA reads TGTGCCAGCAGTTTATCAGCGGGGAACACTGAAGCTTTCTTT.

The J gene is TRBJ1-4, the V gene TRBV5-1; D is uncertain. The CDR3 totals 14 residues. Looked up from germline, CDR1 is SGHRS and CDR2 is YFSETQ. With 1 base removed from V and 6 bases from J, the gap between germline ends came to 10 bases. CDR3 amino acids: CASSLYRVDEKLFF. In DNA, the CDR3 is TGCGCCAGCAGCTTGTACCGTGTAGATGAAAAACTGTTTTTT.

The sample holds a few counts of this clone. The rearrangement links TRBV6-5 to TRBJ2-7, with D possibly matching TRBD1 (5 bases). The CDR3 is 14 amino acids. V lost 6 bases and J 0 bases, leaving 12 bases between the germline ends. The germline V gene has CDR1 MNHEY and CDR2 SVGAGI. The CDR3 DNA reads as TGTGCCAGCAGCCGGACACGGATCTCCTACGAGCAGTACTTC. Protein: CASSRTRISYEQYF.

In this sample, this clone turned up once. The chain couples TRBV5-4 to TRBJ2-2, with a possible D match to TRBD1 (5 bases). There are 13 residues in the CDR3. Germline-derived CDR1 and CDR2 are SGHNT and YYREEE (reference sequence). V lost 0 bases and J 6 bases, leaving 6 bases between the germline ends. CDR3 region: CASSLEGAGELFF. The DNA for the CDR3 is TGTGCCAGCAGCTTGGAAGGGGCCGGGGAGCTGTTTTTT.

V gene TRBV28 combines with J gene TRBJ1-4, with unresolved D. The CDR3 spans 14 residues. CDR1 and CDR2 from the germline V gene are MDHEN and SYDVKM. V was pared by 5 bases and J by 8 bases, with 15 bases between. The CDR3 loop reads CASSPHLRIEKLFF. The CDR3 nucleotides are TGTGCCAGCAGTCCCCACTTGCGGATCGAAAAACTGTTTTTT.

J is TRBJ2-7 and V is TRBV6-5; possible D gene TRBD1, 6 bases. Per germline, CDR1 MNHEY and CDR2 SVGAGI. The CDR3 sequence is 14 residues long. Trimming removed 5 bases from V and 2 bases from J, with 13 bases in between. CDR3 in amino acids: CASSGSGGTYEQYF. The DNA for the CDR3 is TGTGCCAGCAGTGGGTCTGGGGGCACCTACGAGCAGTACTTC.

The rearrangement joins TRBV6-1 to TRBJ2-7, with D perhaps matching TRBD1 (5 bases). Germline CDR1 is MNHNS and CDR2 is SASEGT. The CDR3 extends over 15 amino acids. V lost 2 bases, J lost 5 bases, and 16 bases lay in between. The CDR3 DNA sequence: TGTGCCAGCAGTGAAACCAGGGAAATTTCGCACGAGCAGTACTTC. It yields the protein CASSETREISHEQYF.